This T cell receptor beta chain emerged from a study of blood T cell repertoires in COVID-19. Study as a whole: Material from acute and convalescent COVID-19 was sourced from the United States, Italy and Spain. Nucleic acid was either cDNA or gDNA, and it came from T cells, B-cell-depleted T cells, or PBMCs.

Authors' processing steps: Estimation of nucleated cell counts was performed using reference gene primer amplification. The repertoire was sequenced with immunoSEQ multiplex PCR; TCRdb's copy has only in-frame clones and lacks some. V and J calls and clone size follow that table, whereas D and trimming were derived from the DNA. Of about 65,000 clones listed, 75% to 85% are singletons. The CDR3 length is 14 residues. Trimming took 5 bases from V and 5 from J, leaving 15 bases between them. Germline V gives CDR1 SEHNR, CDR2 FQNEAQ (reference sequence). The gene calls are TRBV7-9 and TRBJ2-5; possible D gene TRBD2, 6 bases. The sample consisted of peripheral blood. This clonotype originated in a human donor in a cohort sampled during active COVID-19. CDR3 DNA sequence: TGTGCCAGCAGCACGGGACTGTCCGGGGAGACCCAGTACTTC. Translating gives CASSTGLSGETQYF.